The TCR beta chain described here comes from a study of T cell responses to AZD1222 COVID-19 vaccine. Assay: immunoSEQ multiplex PCR; the TCRdb copy retains only in-frame clones and omits some. The data show 120,000 or so clones, with around 87% seen just once and less than 11% held by the top ten. Per the germline V gene, CDR1 is SGDLS and CDR2 is YYNGEE. The CDR3 consists of 16 residues. V was pared by 0 bases and J by 6 bases, with 10 bases of the junction left unmatched. This TCR was sampled from an adult in good health. Sequenced material: peripheral blood, taken on day 0 of AZD1222 vaccination. V is TRBV9 and J is TRBJ2-7; 9 nucleotides align to TRBD1. The CDR3 region has the DNA TGTGCCAGCAGCGTAGATTCCGGGACAGGGCTCGGCGAGCAGTACTTC. Protein: CASSVDSGTGLGEQYF.